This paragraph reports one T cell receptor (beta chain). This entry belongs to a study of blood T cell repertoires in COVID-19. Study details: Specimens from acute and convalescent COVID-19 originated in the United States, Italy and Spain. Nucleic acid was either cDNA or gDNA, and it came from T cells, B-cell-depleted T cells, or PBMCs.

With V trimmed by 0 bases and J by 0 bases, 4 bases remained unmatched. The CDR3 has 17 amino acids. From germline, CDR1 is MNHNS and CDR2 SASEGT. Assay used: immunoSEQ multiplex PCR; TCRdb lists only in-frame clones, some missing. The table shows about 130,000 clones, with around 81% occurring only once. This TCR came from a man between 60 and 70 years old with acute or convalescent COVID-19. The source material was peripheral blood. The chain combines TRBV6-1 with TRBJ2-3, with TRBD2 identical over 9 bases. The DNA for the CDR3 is TGTGCCAGCAGTGAAGCCTTGGCGGGAGGGAGCACAGATACGCAGTATTTT. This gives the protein CASSEALAGGSTDTQYF.